The clone carrying this TCR beta chain was seen only once. The antigen is undetermined. The record originates from a study of shared clonotypes between healthy human individuals. Some clones are missing from TCRdb's copy, which holds only in-frame ones; the method was immunoSEQ multiplex PCR. The sample carries millions of clones, approximately 94% recorded once. V was pared by 6 bases and J by 4 bases, with 12 bases between. Germline CDR1 SNHLY, CDR2 FYNNEI. The CDR3 loop spans 13 amino acids. Naivety among CD8 cells was defined by CD45RO negativity and positive CCR7 selection, thereby excluding terminally differentiated effector memory CD45RA+ cells. Study-wide points: Some clonotypes were shared by all four sorted-subset donors, while others were not shared. The non-shared ones had lower generation probabilities than the shared ones.

Sequenced input: naive CD8+ T cells sorted from blood. This chain joins TRBV2 and TRBJ1-2, with D possibly being TRBD1 (5 bases). The TCR sequence derives from a young man in good health. CDR3 nucleotides: TGTGCCAGCAGAGGCGGGACTCCCTATGGCTACACCTTC. It yields the protein CASRGGTPYGYTF.